Presented here are 13 T cell receptor beta chains from one specimen sequenced in a study of shared clonotypes between healthy human individuals (dated by TCRdb to 2019 to 2021). The protocol used for the library was the immunoSEQ multiplex PCR assay. TCRdb's version of the immuneACCESS table is confined to in-frame rearrangements and falls short of the full clone set. An unresolved V gene accounts for under half of the shortfall where checked; the remainder is of unknown origin. For this sample there are under 200,000 clones; just under 95% appear just once. The top ten clones comprise roughly 0.07% of the sample. The sample consisted of naive CD4+ T cells sorted from blood. This specimen's cell subset or site label, interpreted: CD45RA+ positively selected. The receptors here all came from a woman aged 30 to 39 in good health.

The CDR3 protein is CASSPGQGHGYTF. The CDR3 bases are TGTGCCAGCAGTCCGGGACAGGGCCATGGCTACACCTTC. J is TRBJ1-2 and V is TRBV6-5; TRBD1 aligns across 9 bases. The trim removed 5 bases at V and 6 bases at J, leaving 4 bases unmatched. The CDR3 runs 13 residues. CDR1 is MNHEY and CDR2 is SVGAGI in the germline V gene.

The CDR3 DNA follows: TGTGCCAGCAGTCCGGGACTAGTTAGGCGCGGTGAGCAGTTCTTC. Translation: CASSPGLVRRGEQFF. This chain uses TRBV28 with TRBJ2-1; 8 nucleotides line up with TRBD2. The J segment lost 9 bases and the V segment lost 5 bases, leaving 12 bases of the junction unmatched. Germline loops: CDR1 MDHEN, CDR2 SYDVKM. The CDR3 has 15 residues.

This chain connects TRBV10-3 to TRBJ2-7; D gene ambiguous. This CDR3 region has 12 residues. Trimming took 4 bases from V and 3 from J, leaving 7 bases between them. Germline CDR1 reads ENHRY; CDR2 reads SYGVKD. The CDR3 DNA reads TGTGCCATCAGTGCCAACCACTACGAGCAGTACTTC. Translating gives CAISANHYEQYF.

The V call is TRBV5-8, the J call TRBJ1-2, with 9 bases fitting TRBD1. The V segment lost 4 bases and the J segment 6 bases; nucleotides outside the gene matches: 7. Germline V CDR1 and CDR2: SGHTS, YDEGEE. The CDR3 is 14 residues long. CDR3 in amino acids: CASSPWTGVDGYTF. As DNA, the CDR3 is TGTGCCAGCAGCCCTTGGACAGGGGTGGATGGCTACACCTTC.

V and J are TRBV9 and TRBJ2-1, with TRBD1 matching over 7 bases. The germline V gene has CDR1 SGDLS and CDR2 YYNGEE. The CDR3 length is 14 residues. V dropped 0 bases and J dropped 7; count of bases not matched to a gene: 4. CDR3 nucleotides: TGTGCCAGCAGCGTAGACTCCAGGGGGAATGAGCAGTTCTTC. Translated: CASSVDSRGNEQFF.

CDR3 in DNA: TGTGCCAGTAGTATTGCGGGAGTGGAGACCCAGTACTTC. Its translation is CASSIAGVETQYF. This sequence joins TRBV19 and TRBJ2-5; 7 bases are a match to TRBD2. Germline CDR1 reads LNHDA; CDR2 reads SQIVND (reference sequence). The CDR3 loop spans 13 amino acids. J lost 5 bases, V lost 3 bases, and 3 bases had no gene match.

The rearrangement links TRBV19 to TRBJ1-4; TRBD1 is a possible D gene (6 bases). Trimming removed 4 bases from V and 5 bases from J, with 17 bases in between. The CDR3 extends over 16 amino acids. Germline V gene sequence: CDR1 LNHDA, CDR2 SQIVND (reference sequence). The CDR3 DNA follows: TGTGCCAGTAGTAGGGGGGCCCCGCGGGTGAATGAAAAACTGTTTTTT. Protein sequence: CASSRGAPRVNEKLFF.

This chain joins TRBV28 and TRBJ1-5; a possible D gene is TRBD1 (5 bases). This CDR3 is 15 amino acids long. Germline assignment: CDR1 MDHEN and CDR2 SYDVKM. Trimming shortened V by 6 bases and J by 5 bases, and 17 bases separated the two germline ends. The CDR3 DNA is TGTGCCAGCAGAGGGGACGACGGGTGGGATCAGCCCCAGCATTTT. Its protein is CASRGDDGWDQPQHF.

The CDR3 sequence: CASSAGTSGNNEQFF. The CDR3 DNA follows: TGTGCCAGCAGTGCCGGGACTAGCGGGAATAATGAGCAGTTCTTC. The J gene is TRBJ2-1, the V gene TRBV6-4, with 13 bases lining up with TRBD2. The trim removed 4 bases at V and 7 bases at J, leaving 4 bases unmatched. Germline CDR1 reads MRHNA; CDR2 reads SNTAGT. CDR3 length: 15 amino acids.

The V and J genes are TRBV9 and TRBJ1-1; D uncertain. The CDR3 extends over 15 amino acids. The germline V gene has CDR1 SGDLS and CDR2 YYNGEE. V was shortened by 3 bases and J by 0 bases, with 12 bases between the two germline ends. Here the CDR3 DNA reads TGTGCCAGCAGCGGCCGACAAGAATTGAACACTGAAGCTTTCTTT. Amino acid sequence: CASSGRQELNTEAFF. The variable domain in full, completed from reference TRBV9 and TRBJ1-1, reads DSGVTQTPKHLITATGQRVTLRCSPRSGDLSVYWYQQSLDQGLQFLIQYYNGEERAKGNILERFSAQQFPDLHSELNLSSLELGDSALYFCASSGRQELNTEAFFGQGTRLTVV.

V usage is TRBV7-9 and J usage is TRBJ1-5; a possible D gene is TRBD1 (6 bases). V was pared by 3 bases and J by 2 bases, with 8 bases between. CDR1 and CDR2 from the germline V gene are SEHNR and FQNEAQ (reference sequence). CDR3 size: 14 residues. This CDR3 is CASSLTGGNQPQHF. The CDR3 DNA reads TGTGCCAGCAGCTTGACAGGAGGCAATCAGCCCCAGCATTTT. The full variable domain, in which reference TRBV7-9 and TRBJ1-5 provide the parts outside the CDR3, is DTGVSQNPRHKITKRGQNVTFRCDPISEHNRLYWYRQTLGQGPEFLTYFQNEAQLEKSRLLSDRFSAERPKGSFSTLEIQRTEQGDSAMYLCASSLTGGNQPQHFGDGTRLSIL.

This chain connects TRBV28 to TRBJ2-7, with TRBD2 matching over 13 bases. This CDR3 contains 15 residues. Trimming cost V 5 bases and J 6 bases; bases outside gene matches: 7. Germline V gene lookup returns CDR1 MDHEN and CDR2 SYDVKM. The CDR3 DNA sequence: TGTGCCAGCAGTGTACGGACTAGCGGGAGCTCCGAGCAGTACTTC. Its protein product is CASSVRTSGSSEQYF.

The rearrangement uses TRBV5-1 and TRBJ1-1; 7 nucleotides align to TRBD1. Germline trimming cut 4 bases from V and 0 bases from J; bases unmatched to any gene: 6. Per the germline V gene, CDR1 is SGHRS and CDR2 is YFSETQ. The CDR3 extends over 15 amino acids. The chain's CDR3 is CASSEQGPVNTEAFF. In DNA, the CDR3 is TGCGCCAGCAGCGAACAGGGGCCAGTGAACACTGAAGCTTTCTTT.